The following is a TCR beta chain sequence with its context. Authors' analysis steps: Amplification with reference gene primers provided the estimates of nucleated cell counts. Sequencing used immunoSEQ multiplex PCR; TCRdb keeps in-frame clones, though not all of them. From that table come the V and J calls and clone size; the DNA was used to work out D and trimming. This table holds under 300,000 clones, 89% found once. This specimen belongs to a study of blood T cell repertoires in COVID-19. Study background: Collection of acute and convalescent COVID-19 samples took place in the United States, Italy and Spain.

Germline V CDR1 and CDR2: SEHNR, FQNEAQ (reference sequence). There are 13 residues in the CDR3. Trimming left V 1 base short and J 4 bases short, with 5 bases between. The clonotype originates from a man aged 50 to 59 with acute or convalescent COVID-19. Sequencing input: peripheral blood. This chain links TRBV7-9 with TRBJ1-3; perhaps TRBD1 as D (5 bases). For the CDR3, the DNA is TGTGCCAGCAGCTTAGGACAGGGAAACACCATATATTTT. This gives the protein CASSLGQGNTIYF.